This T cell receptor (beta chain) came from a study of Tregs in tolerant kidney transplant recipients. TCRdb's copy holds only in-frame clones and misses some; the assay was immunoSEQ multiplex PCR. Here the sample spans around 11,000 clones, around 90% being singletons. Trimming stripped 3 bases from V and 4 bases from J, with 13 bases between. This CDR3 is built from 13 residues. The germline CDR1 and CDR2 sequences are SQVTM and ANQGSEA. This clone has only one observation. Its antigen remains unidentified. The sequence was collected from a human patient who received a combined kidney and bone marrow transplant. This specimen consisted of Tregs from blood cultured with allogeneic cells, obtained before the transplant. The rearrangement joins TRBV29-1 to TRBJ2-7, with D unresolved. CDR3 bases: TGCAGCGTTGAGGCTGGCCGTAGATACGAGCAGTACTTC. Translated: CSVEAGRRYEQYF.